A single sample gave rise to the 31 T cell receptor beta chains below, sequenced in a study of T cell responses to AZD1222 COVID-19 vaccine. The table came from immunoSEQ multiplex PCR; TCRdb's copy has only in-frame clones and leaves some out. This table has 80,000 to 100,000 clones, around 87% appearing once. The specimen was peripheral blood, collected 28 days after the second AZD1222 dose. The origin of the receptors is an adult who received the AZD1222 COVID-19 vaccine.

This chain uses TRBV9 with TRBJ2-5, with D uncertain. Germline V gene lookup returns CDR1 SGDLS and CDR2 YYNGEE. V was pared by 0 bases and J by 3 bases, with 6 bases between. This CDR3 has 13 amino acids. The CDR3 nucleotides are TGTGCCAGCAGCGTAGGGCAGAAAGAGACCCAGTACTTC. As protein: CASSVGQKETQYF.

This chain uses TRBV5-1 with TRBJ2-1; the match to TRBD2 covers 9 bases. Looked up from germline, CDR1 is SGHRS and CDR2 is YFSETQ. The CDR3 has 20 residues. V lost 2 bases to trimming and J lost 3 bases; unmatched junction nucleotides: 18. CDR3 nucleotide sequence: TGCGCCAGCAGCTTCCCTAGCGGGAAATCAGAGGCCTACTACTACAATGAGCAGTTCTTC. Its translation is CASSFPSGKSEAYYYNEQFF. The whole variable domain, filled in from reference TRBV5-1 and TRBJ2-1, reads KAGVTQTPRYLIKTRGQQVTLSCSPISGHRSVSWYQQTPGQGLQFLFEYFSETQRNKGNFPGRFSGRQFSNSRSEMNVSTLELGDSALYLCASSFPSGKSEAYYYNEQFFGPGTRLTVL.

The chain recombines TRBV7-3 with TRBJ1-1, with D uncertain. Looked up from germline, CDR1 is SGHTA and CDR2 is FQGTGA. The CDR3 extends over 13 amino acids. Trimming removed 5 bases from V and 5 bases from J, with 12 bases in between. CDR3 coding DNA: TGTGCCAGCAGCCCATCGTCGGTGACTGAAGCTTTCTTT. This encodes CASSPSSVTEAFF.

The chain has TRBV5-1 and TRBJ1-1; D remains ambiguous. CDR3 size: 12 residues. Trimming took off 2 bases at V and 6 bases at J, with 8 bases between the two ends. The germline gives CDR1 SGHRS, CDR2 YFSETQ. The CDR3 here is CASSFGGPEAFF. DNA for the CDR3: TGCGCCAGCAGCTTCGGTGGGCCTGAAGCTTTCTTT.

This clone turned up a few times. The V call is TRBV6-5, the J call TRBJ1-1; TRBD1 matches at 8 bases. Germline assignment: CDR1 MNHEY and CDR2 SVGAGI. There are 14 residues in the CDR3. V was clipped by 10 bases and J by 1 base; unmatched bases: 8. The CDR3 DNA is TGTGCCACGAGAACCGGACAGGGGAACACTGAAGCTTTCTTT. Translated, it gives CATRTGQGNTEAFF.

The CDR3 protein is CASSQDGGAPRNEQFF. The CDR3 DNA reads TGTGCCAGCAGCCAAGACGGGGGGGCTCCGAGAAATGAGCAGTTCTTC. The V call is TRBV14, the J call TRBJ2-1; TRBD2 agrees at 8 bases. With 0 bases clipped from V and 7 bases from J, the junction kept 8 bases outside the gene matches. Germline CDR1 and CDR2: SGHDN and FVKESK. This CDR3 has 16 residues. The variable domain in full, completed from reference TRBV14 and TRBJ2-1, reads EAGVTQFPSHSVIEKGQTVTLRCDPISGHDNLYWYRRVMGKEIKFLLHFVKESKQDESGMPNNRFLAERTGGTYSTLKVQPAELEDSGVYFCASSQDGGAPRNEQFFGPGTRLTVL.

The chain is built from TRBV19 and TRBJ2-7; a possible D gene is TRBD1 (6 bases). V lost 7 bases, J lost 7 bases, and 17 bases lay in between. There are 13 residues in the CDR3. Looked up from germline, CDR1 is LNHDA and CDR2 is SQIVND (reference sequence). The CDR3 DNA follows: TGTGCCAGTACCCAGGTAGGGGGTCGAGAGCAGTACTTC. Translated, it gives CASTQVGGREQYF.

The chain links TRBV9 to TRBJ1-2; D remains ambiguous. The germline CDR1 and CDR2 sequences are SGDLS and YYNGEE. The V end lost 1 base, the J end lost 4 bases, and 5 bases lay between the germline ends. CDR3 length: 12 amino acids. The CDR3 loop is CASSVSSYGYTF. The CDR3 coding sequence is TGTGCCAGCAGCGTAAGTAGCTATGGCTACACCTTC.

The gene calls are TRBV27 and TRBJ1-1, with TRBD1 matching over 8 bases. Germline V gene sequence: CDR1 MNHEY, CDR2 SMNVEV (reference sequence). This CDR3 comprises 15 residues. V gave up 3 bases and J gave up 5 bases; unmatched junction bases: 8. This chain's CDR3 is CASSFRDRLGTEAFF. In DNA form, the CDR3 reads TGTGCCAGCAGTTTCCGGGACAGGCTAGGGACTGAAGCTTTCTTT.

The chain couples TRBV2 to TRBJ2-7; the D gene is possibly TRBD1 (6 bases). The CDR3 runs to 16 residues. Germline CDR1 and CDR2: SNHLY and FYNNEI. V dropped 6 bases and J dropped 1 base, with 19 bases sitting between them. The CDR3 DNA is TGTGCCAGCAGACAGGGTCCCCCGGGGATTTCCTACGAGCAGTACTTC. Translation gives CASRQGPPGISYEQYF.

The chain is built from TRBV18 and TRBJ2-1; 13 bases align to TRBD2. V shed 2 bases and J 8 bases; nucleotides not matched to a gene: 3. CDR3 length equals 15 residues. In germline, CDR1 is KGHSH, CDR2 LQKENI. The CDR3 DNA is TGTGCCAGCTCACCAACTAGCGGGGGGGCCCATGAGCAGTTCTTC. It is translated as CASSPTSGGAHEQFF.

This sequence joins TRBV6-5 and TRBJ2-2; D tentatively reads TRBD1 or TRBD2 (6 bases each). There are 15 residues in the CDR3. The V end lost 8 bases, the J end lost 7 bases, and 20 bases lay between the germline ends. Germline CDR1 MNHEY, CDR2 SVGAGI. The CDR3 sequence: CASRLIRGRGGELFF. The CDR3 DNA reads as TGTGCCAGCCGCCTGATACGGGGGCGCGGCGGGGAGCTGTTTTTT.

The chain carries TRBV3-1 (or the pseudogene TRBV3-2) and TRBJ1-2, with TRBD1 as a possible D gene (6 bases). The CDR3 runs 13 residues. Germline values: CDR1 LGHDT, CDR2 YNNKEL (reference sequence). The germline V and J ends were trimmed by 8 bases and 8 bases, with 18 bases remaining between them. The DNA of the CDR3 is TGTGCCAGCTCTCTTCTGGGGGGCAGGGGCTACACCTTC. Translated, it gives CASSLLGGRGYTF.

J is TRBJ1-5 and V is TRBV29-1, with a possible D match to TRBD1 (5 bases). V was trimmed by 5 bases and J by 2 bases, leaving 10 bases between them. The length of the CDR3 is 13 residues. Germline-derived CDR1 and CDR2 are SQVTM and ANQGSEA. For the CDR3, the DNA is TGCAGCGTTCTGACAGTGGGCAATCAGCCCCAGCATTTT. It translates to CSVLTVGNQPQHF.

The rearrangement uses TRBV12-5 and TRBJ2-2; 7 nucleotides agree with TRBD1. The CDR3 totals 16 residues. The germline V gene encodes CDR1 LGHNT and CDR2 FRNRAP. V dropped 6 bases and J dropped 0; count of bases not matched to a gene: 7. The CDR3 sequence: CASGKLTGANTGELFF. The CDR3 bases are TGTGCTAGTGGCAAGCTCACAGGGGCGAACACCGGGGAGCTGTTTTTT.

J is TRBJ2-3 and V is TRBV7-3; 8 nucleotides line up with TRBD2. This CDR3 is built from 18 residues. CDR1 and CDR2 from the germline V gene are SGHTA and FQGTGA. With 0 bases clipped from V and 0 bases from J, the junction kept 8 bases outside the gene matches. The CDR3, as DNA: TGTGCCAGCAGCTTAACCCCCGGGCGGGGGGCTAGCACAGATACGCAGTATTTT. This translates into CASSLTPGRGASTDTQYF.

This clone has a handful of counts. The chain combines TRBV15 with TRBJ2-3, with 7 positions matching TRBD1. J gave up 0 bases and V 3 bases, and 3 bases lay outside the gene matches. Germline-derived CDR1 and CDR2 are LNHNV and YYDKDF (reference sequence). This CDR3 has 15 residues. DNA for the CDR3: TGTGCCACCAGCAGTGGCAGGGGGAGCACAGATACGCAGTATTTT. This encodes CATSSGRGSTDTQYF.

V and J are TRBV6-5 and TRBJ2-1; 7 bases map to TRBD2. The junction had 10 bases not matched to a gene; V was cut back by 2 bases and J by 12 bases. The CDR3 contains 14 residues. Germline V gene data show CDR1 as MNHEY and CDR2 as SVGAGI. The DNA for the CDR3 is TGTGCCAGCAGTTACGGTGCGGGAGCCTCGACGCAGTTCTTC. This encodes CASSYGAGASTQFF.

V usage is TRBV19 and J usage is TRBJ1-6; D is possibly TRBD1 (5 bases). The CDR3 consists of 15 residues. The V end was cut by 4 bases, the J end by 7 bases, with 14 bases between. From germline, CDR1 is LNHDA and CDR2 SQIVND (reference sequence). The CDR3 is CASSRAGTGNSPLHF. CDR3 coding DNA: TGTGCCAGTAGTAGGGCCGGGACGGGAAATTCACCCCTCCACTTT.

The chain joins TRBV12-2 to TRBJ1-1; TRBD1, the table's D call, lacks a check against the DNA. TRBV12-2 is a documented pseudogene. This CDR3 spans 16 amino acids. This CDR3 reads CASRLYLDIVNTEAFF. As DNA, the CDR3 is TGTGCAAGTCGCTTATATTTAGACATAGTTAACACTGAAGCTTTCTTT.

The V gene is TRBV7-9, the J gene TRBJ2-3; D remains unclear. The length of the CDR3 is 14 residues. V lost 5 bases, J lost 1 base, and 10 bases lay in between. Germline V CDR1 and CDR2: SEHNR, FQNEAQ (reference sequence). CDR3 residues: CASSIGIGTDTQYF. DNA of the CDR3: TGTGCCAGCAGCATAGGGATTGGCACAGATACGCAGTATTTT.

The chain is built from TRBV7-2 and TRBJ2-3, with 8 bases that match TRBD2. This CDR3 spans 16 amino acids. Germline-derived CDR1 and CDR2 are SGHTA and FQGNSA. V trimming: 2 bases; J trimming: 4 bases; junction bases outside the gene matches: 8. The CDR3 loop is CASSLQRGGLADTQYF. Written as DNA, the CDR3 is TGTGCCAGCAGCTTACAACGGGGGGGGCTGGCAGATACGCAGTATTTT.

V and J are TRBV4-2 and TRBJ2-5; D is undetermined. From germline, CDR1 is LGHNA and CDR2 YNFKEQ. With 1 base removed from V and 7 bases from J, the gap between germline ends came to 16 bases. The CDR3 loop spans 15 amino acids. CDR3 loop: CASSQGERHVGTQYF. CDR3 DNA: TGTGCCAGCAGCCAAGGAGAGCGTCACGTGGGGACCCAGTACTTC.

This clone was seen only a few times. The chain has TRBV4-2 and TRBJ2-1; a possible D gene is TRBD2 (6 bases). The CDR3 length is 16 residues. Germline V lookup: CDR1 LGHNA, CDR2 YNFKEQ. V was shortened by 0 bases and J by 4 bases, with 13 bases between the two germline ends. As DNA, the CDR3 is TGTGCCAGCAGCCAAGATCCTAGCGAGCCTTACAATGAGCAGTTCTTC. Amino acids: CASSQDPSEPYNEQFF.

The chain joins TRBV6-5 to TRBJ1-6, with D perhaps TRBD1 (5 bases). Trimming removed 6 bases at V and 0 bases at J, with 9 bases between. The CDR3 length is 15 residues. The germline CDR1 and CDR2 sequences are MNHEY and SVGAGI. The CDR3 loop reads CASRVDSSYNSPLHF. CDR3 nucleotide sequence: TGTGCCAGCAGAGTCGACAGCTCCTATAATTCACCCCTCCACTTT.

This clone was picked up one time. The V call is TRBV6-6, the J call TRBJ1-5; 8 bases line up with TRBD1. The ends lost 8 bases at V and 7 bases at J; junction bases unmatched: 7. This CDR3 has 13 residues. Germline CDR1 reads MNHNY; CDR2 reads SVGAGI (reference sequence). DNA for the CDR3: TGTGCCAGCCACAGGACAGGGTCCCAGCCCCAGCATTTT. Translating gives CASHRTGSQPQHF.

This chain connects TRBV10-2 to TRBJ2-7, with D possibly TRBD2 on 5 matching bases. Germline-derived CDR1 and CDR2 are WSHSY and SAAADI. V lost 6 bases and J 6 bases, leaving 12 bases between the germline ends. The CDR3 length is 12 residues. CDR3 coding DNA: TGCGCCAGCAGGTGGGATGCGGGCGAGCAGTACTTC. Protein: CASRWDAGEQYF.

The chain has TRBV7-9 and TRBJ2-7; D possibly corresponds to TRBD1 (5 bases). This CDR3 contains 13 residues. Germline V lookup: CDR1 SEHNR, CDR2 FQNEAQ (reference sequence). The V gene lost 2 bases and the J gene lost 2 bases, with 7 bases spanning the gap. The CDR3 is CASSLRQTYEQYF. CDR3 DNA sequence: TGTGCCAGCAGCTTAAGACAGACCTACGAGCAGTACTTC.

This sequence joins TRBV7-8 and TRBJ1-3; tentative D call: TRBD1 (6 bases). CDR3 length: 15 residues. Trimming pared 4 bases from V and 3 bases from J, leaving 13 bases between. Germline CDR1 SGHVS, CDR2 FQNEAQ. CDR3 DNA sequence: TGTGCCAGCAGCTCACGCCAAGGGGGTGGAAACACCATATATTTT. As protein: CASSSRQGGGNTIYF.

CDR3 DNA: TGCAGTACTACTGACGGAGAAGAGACCCAGTACTTC. Its protein product is CSTTDGEETQYF. This chain joins TRBV20-1 and TRBJ2-5; D not certain. The germline gives CDR1 DFQATT, CDR2 SNEGSKA (reference sequence). Trimming left V 8 bases short and J 3 bases short, with 13 bases between. The CDR3 loop spans 12 amino acids.

The chain joins TRBV7-8 to TRBJ2-1; weak D call: TRBD1 (5 bases). This CDR3 has 16 residues. Germline V gene data show CDR1 as SGHVS and CDR2 as FQNEAQ. V was clipped by 4 bases and J by 9 bases, with 22 bases between them. In DNA form, the CDR3 reads TGTGCCAGCAGCTCGACTGGGGCAGTCCTCCCGGGTGAGCAGTTCTTC. It encodes CASSSTGAVLPGEQFF.